The present T cell receptor (beta chain) was sequenced within a study of molecular identifiers for immune sequencing clone quantification. Findings of the study overall: Clones that exceeded 20 RNA copies held over 97% of effector molecules, yet under 1% in naive cells. Single-cell amounts of spiked Jurkat TCR RNA were reportedly detectable among roughly 950,000 naive cells.

The V gene's germline CDR1 is LNHNV and CDR2 YYDKDF (reference sequence). This CDR3 has 12 amino acids. V was clipped by 3 bases and J by 1 base, with 4 bases between them. TCRdb processed the PCR reads anew with MiXCR; each CDR3 protein has one entry. The data show just under 650,000 distinct CDR3 sequences, just under 20% seen once. Of note for this clonotype: What it binds is unknown.

In the sort, naive CD8 T cells were defined as CD8+CD4-CCR7+CD45RA+. The TCR originated in a human donor in good health. Some libraries in this study had Jurkat cell RNA spiked in. This chain links TRBV15 with TRBJ2-7, with unresolved D. The source material was naive CD8+ T cells from blood, with Jurkat cell RNA spiked in. This sample's subset: FACS-sorted CD8+CD4-CCR7+CD45RA+ naive T cells. The CDR3 nucleotides read TGTGCCACCAGCAGTAGTTCCTACGAGCAGTACTTC. Translating gives CATSSSSYEQYF.